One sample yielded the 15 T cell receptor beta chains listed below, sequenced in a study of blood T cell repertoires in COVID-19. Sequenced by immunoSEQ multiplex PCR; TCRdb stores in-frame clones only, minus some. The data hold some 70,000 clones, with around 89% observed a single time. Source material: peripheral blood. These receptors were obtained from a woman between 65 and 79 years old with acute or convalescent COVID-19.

CDR3 in amino acids: CASRAQGASTEAFF. The CDR3 DNA reads as TGTGCCAGCAGGGCCCAGGGGGCGAGCACTGAAGCTTTCTTT. The J gene is TRBJ1-1, the V gene TRBV5-4; 8 bases match TRBD1. J lost 4 bases, V lost 5 bases, and 7 bases had no gene match. The CDR3 extends over 14 amino acids. CDR1 SGHNT and CDR2 YYREEE come from the germline V gene (reference sequence).

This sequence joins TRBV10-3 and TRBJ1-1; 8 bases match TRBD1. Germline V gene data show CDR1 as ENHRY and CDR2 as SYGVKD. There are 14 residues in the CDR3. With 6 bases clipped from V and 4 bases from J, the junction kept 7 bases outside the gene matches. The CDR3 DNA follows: TGTGCCATCAGCTTGGGACAGGTGGGCACTGAAGCTTTCTTT. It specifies CAISLGQVGTEAFF.

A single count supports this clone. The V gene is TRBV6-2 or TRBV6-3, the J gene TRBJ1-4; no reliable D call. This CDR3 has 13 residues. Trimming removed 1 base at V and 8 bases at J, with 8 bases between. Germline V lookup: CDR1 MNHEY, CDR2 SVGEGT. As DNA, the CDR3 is TGTGCCAGCAGTTACTGGACGGGGGAAAAACTGTTTTTT. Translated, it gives CASSYWTGEKLFF.

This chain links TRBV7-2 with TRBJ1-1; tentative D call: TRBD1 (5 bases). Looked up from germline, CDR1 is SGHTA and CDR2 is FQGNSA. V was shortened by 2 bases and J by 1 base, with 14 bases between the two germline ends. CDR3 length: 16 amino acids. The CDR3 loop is CASSLRGRAANTEAFF. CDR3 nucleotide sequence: TGTGCCAGCAGCTTAAGGGGCAGGGCCGCGAACACTGAAGCTTTCTTT.

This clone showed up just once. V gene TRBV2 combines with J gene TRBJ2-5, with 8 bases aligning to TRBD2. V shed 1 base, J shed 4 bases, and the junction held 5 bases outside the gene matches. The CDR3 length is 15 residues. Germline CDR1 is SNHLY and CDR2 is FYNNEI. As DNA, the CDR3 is TGTGCCAGCAGTGAAGGAAGCGGGGGATTAGAGACCCAGTACTTC. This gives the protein CASSEGSGGLETQYF. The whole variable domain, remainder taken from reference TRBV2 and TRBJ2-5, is EPEVTQTPSHQVTQMGQEVILRCVPISNHLYFYWYRQILGQKVEFLVSFYNNEISEKSEIFDDQFSVERPDGSNFTLKIRSTKLEDSAMYFCASSEGSGGLETQYFGPGTRLLVL.

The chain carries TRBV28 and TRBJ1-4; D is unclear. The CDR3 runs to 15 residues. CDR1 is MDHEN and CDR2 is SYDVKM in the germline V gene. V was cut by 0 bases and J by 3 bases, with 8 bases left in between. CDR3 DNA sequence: TGTGCCAGCAGTTTATGGGGAGGGTCTAATGAAAAACTGTTTTTT. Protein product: CASSLWGGSNEKLFF.

CDR3 region: CASSLGGSEKLFF. For the CDR3, the DNA is TGTGCCAGCAGCCTTGGAGGGAGTGAAAAACTGTTTTTT. V and J are TRBV7-9 and TRBJ1-4; D is undetermined. The CDR3 has 13 residues. Germline lookup yields CDR1 SEHNR and CDR2 FQNEAQ (reference sequence). V lost 5 bases and J lost 7, with 11 bases in between.

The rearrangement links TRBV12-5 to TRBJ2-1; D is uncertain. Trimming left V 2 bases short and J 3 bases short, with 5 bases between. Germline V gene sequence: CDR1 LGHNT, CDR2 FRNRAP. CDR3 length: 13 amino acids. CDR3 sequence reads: CASGLTVYNEQFF. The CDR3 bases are TGTGCTAGTGGTTTGACAGTCTACAATGAGCAGTTCTTC. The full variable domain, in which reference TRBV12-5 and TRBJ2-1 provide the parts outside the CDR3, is DARVTQTPRHKVTEMGQEVTMRCQPILGHNTVFWYRQTMMQGLELLAYFRNRAPLDDSGMPKDRFSAEMPDATLATLKIQPSEPRDSAVYFCASGLTVYNEQFFGPGTRLTVL.

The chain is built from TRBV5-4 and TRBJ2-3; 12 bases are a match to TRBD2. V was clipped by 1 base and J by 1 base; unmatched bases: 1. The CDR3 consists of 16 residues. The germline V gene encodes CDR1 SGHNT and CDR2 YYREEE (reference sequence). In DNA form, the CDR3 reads TGTGCCAGCAGCTTGAGACTAGCGGGGGGCACAGATACGCAGTATTTT. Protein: CASSLRLAGGTDTQYF.

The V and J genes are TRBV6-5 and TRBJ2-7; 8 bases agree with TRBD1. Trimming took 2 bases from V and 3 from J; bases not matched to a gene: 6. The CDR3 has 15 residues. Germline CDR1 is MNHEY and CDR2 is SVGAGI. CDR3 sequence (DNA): TGTGCCAGCAGTTACATACTGGACAGGGACTACGAGCAGTACTTC. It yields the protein CASSYILDRDYEQYF.

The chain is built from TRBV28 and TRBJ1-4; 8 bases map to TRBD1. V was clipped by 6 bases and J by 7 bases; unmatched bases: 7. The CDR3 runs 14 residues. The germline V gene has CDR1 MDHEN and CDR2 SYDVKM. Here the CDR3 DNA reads TGTGCCAGCAGAGCGCCAGGGGGCTTTGAAAAACTGTTTTTT. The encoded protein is CASRAPGGFEKLFF.

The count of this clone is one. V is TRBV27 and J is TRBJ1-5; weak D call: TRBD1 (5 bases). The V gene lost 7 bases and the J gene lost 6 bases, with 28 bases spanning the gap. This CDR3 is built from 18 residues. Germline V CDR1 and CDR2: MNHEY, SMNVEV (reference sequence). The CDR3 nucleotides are TGTGCCAGCACCTCCTTGAAGGGGAACGTAGCGGGGGTTCAGCCCCAGCATTTT. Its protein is CASTSLKGNVAGVQPQHF.

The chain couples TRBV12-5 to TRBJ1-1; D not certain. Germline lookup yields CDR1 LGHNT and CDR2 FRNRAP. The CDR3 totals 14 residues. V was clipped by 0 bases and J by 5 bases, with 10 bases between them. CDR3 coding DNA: TGTGCTAGTGGTTTGGTATCAGCGGGAACTGAAGCTTTCTTT. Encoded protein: CASGLVSAGTEAFF.

The DNA for the CDR3 is TGCGCCAGCAGCCAACTGCGGGGCGTCAATCAGCCCCAGCATTTT. Its protein is CASSQLRGVNQPQHF. The chain is built from TRBV4-3 and TRBJ1-5; weak D call: TRBD1 (5 bases). The CDR3 runs to 15 residues. Germline lookup yields CDR1 LGHNA and CDR2 YSLEER. V lost 2 bases, J lost 3 bases, and 11 bases lay in between.

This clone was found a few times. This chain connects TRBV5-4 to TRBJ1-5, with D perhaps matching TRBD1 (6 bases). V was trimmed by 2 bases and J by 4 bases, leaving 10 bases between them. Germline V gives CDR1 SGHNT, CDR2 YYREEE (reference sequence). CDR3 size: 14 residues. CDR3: CASSLGRGNQPQHF. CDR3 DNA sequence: TGTGCCAGCAGCTTAGGCAGGGGTAATCAGCCCCAGCATTTT.